This T cell receptor beta chain was documented in a study of blood T cell repertoires in COVID-19. Study-wide context: Specimens from acute and convalescent COVID-19 originated in the United States, Italy and Spain. PBMCs, B-cell-depleted T cells, or T cells provided the cDNA or gDNA that made up the material.

Only a few counts were recorded for this clone. Trimming took 6 bases from V and 5 from J; bases not matched to a gene: 9. This CDR3 region has 13 residues. The germline CDR1 and CDR2 sequences are GTSNPN and SVGIG (reference sequence). Original methodology: Reference gene primers were amplified, and this amplification served to estimate nucleated cell counts. The assay was immunoSEQ multiplex PCR, and TCRdb's table has in-frame clones only and misses some. From that table come the V and J calls and clone size; the DNA was used to work out D and trimming. This sample has 300,000 to 400,000 clones, with around 87% found just once.

Sequenced sample: peripheral blood. This chain joins TRBV30 and TRBJ2-7, with 8 positions matching TRBD2. This clonotype was sampled from a woman in her forties or fifties who had recovered from COVID-19. CDR3 loop: CACLAGAYDEQYF. Written as DNA, the CDR3 is TGTGCCTGCCTAGCGGGTGCCTATGACGAGCAGTACTTC.